Here is one T cell receptor beta chain with its context. What it binds is not known. CDR3 length: 18 residues. CDR1 SGHDN and CDR2 FVKESK come from the germline V gene. Unmatched junction bases numbered 12, after V lost 4 bases and J lost 7 bases. The data originate from a study of T cell responses to AZD1222 COVID-19 vaccine. Study-level results: A reported finding is that nearly half of spike-specific TCRs target unmutated variant regions. Spike regions recognized by vaccine-associated CD4 TCRs spanned the protein, led by 160-218 and 743-854.

Produced via immunoSEQ multiplex PCR; TCRdb's table is partial and in-frame only. The sample yields 60,000 to 75,000 clones, about 90% seen once. The sample consisted of peripheral blood, taken on day 0 of AZD1222 vaccination. The V call is TRBV14, the J call TRBJ2-1, with 14 bases identical to TRBD2. The receptor comes from an adult in good health. The CDR3 DNA reads TGTGCCAGCAGCCCCAGACCGGGGACTAGCGGGGGCCCTAATGAGCAGTTCTTC. Amino acid sequence: CASSPRPGTSGGPNEQFF.